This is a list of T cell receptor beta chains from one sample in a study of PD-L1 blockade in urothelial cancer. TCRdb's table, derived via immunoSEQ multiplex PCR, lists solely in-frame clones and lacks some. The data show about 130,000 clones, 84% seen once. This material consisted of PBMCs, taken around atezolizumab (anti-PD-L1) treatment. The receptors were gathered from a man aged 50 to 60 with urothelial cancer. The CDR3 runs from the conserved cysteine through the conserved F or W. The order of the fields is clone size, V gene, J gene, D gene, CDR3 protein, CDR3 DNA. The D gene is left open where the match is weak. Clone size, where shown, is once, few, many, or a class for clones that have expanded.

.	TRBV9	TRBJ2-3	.	CASSVGGSGSTDTQYF	TGTGCCAGCAGCGTAGGAGGTAGCGGTAGCACAGATACGCAGTATTTT
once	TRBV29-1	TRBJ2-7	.	CSVTSGDEQYF	TGCAGCGTTACCTCAGGGGACGAGCAGTACTTC
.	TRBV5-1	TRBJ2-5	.	CASSFGLATTQETQYF	TGCGCCAGCAGCTTCGGGCTAGCGACAACCCAAGAGACCCAGTACTTC
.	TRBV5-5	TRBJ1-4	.	CASSPFGTTNEKLFF	TGTGCCAGCAGTCCCTTCGGGACAACAAATGAAAAACTGTTTTTT
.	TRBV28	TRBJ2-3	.	CARSHSQYF	TGTGCCAGATCGCACAGTCAGTATTTT
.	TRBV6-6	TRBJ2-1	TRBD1	CASRTTGDNEQFF	TGTGCCAGCAGAACGACAGGGGACAATGAGCAGTTCTTC
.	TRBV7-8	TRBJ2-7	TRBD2	CASSFAGGSYEQYF	TGTGCCAGCAGCTTTGCGGGAGGTTCCTACGAGCAGTACTTC
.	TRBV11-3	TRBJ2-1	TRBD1	CASSTGQGTYNEQFF	TGTGCCAGCAGCACGGGACAGGGGACCTACAATGAGCAGTTCTTC
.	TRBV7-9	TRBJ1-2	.	CASSLVRGGYTF	TGTGCCAGCAGCTTAGTTCGGGGAGGCTACACCTTC
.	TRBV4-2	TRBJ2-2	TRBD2	CASSQDSGLAGGYLAGELFF	TGTGCCAGCAGCCAAGATTCGGGGCTAGCGGGAGGGTATTTGGCCGGGGAGCTGTTTTTT
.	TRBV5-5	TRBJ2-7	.	CASSLARGRYEQYF	TGTGCCAGCAGCTTGGCCCGGGGTAGGTACGAGCAGTACTTC